The 20 T cell receptor beta chains presented below share a single source sample, sequenced in a study of cytomegalovirus exposure and HLA in healthy donors. PCR involved 60 Vbeta and 13 Jbeta primers. Produced via immunoSEQ multiplex PCR; TCRdb's table is partial and in-frame only. The sample has some 96,000 clones; over 65% are singletons. Sequences were obtained from PBMCs. The source is a woman aged 60-75 years in good health and CMV-seronegative.

The chain uses TRBV6-5 and TRBJ2-7; the D gene is possibly TRBD1 (6 bases). CDR3 length: 12 residues. CDR1 and CDR2 (germline): MNHEY, SVGAGI. Trimming cost V 5 bases and J 2 bases, with 7 bases left between them. The CDR3: CASSGDTYEQYF. CDR3 coding DNA: TGTGCCAGCAGTGGGGACACCTACGAGCAGTACTTC.

The V and J genes are TRBV5-1 and TRBJ2-3; 9 bases match TRBD2. The CDR3 is 16 residues long. CDR1 SGHRS and CDR2 YFSETQ come from the germline V gene. After removal of 0 bases from V and 4 bases from J, the junction contained 6 bases not matched to a gene. CDR3 nucleotides: TGCGCCAGCAGCTTGGAGGCTAGCGGGGCCTCAGATACGCAGTATTTT. It specifies CASSLEASGASDTQYF. The variable domain in full, with the rest retrieved from reference TRBV5-1 and TRBJ2-3, is KAGVTQTPRYLIKTRGQQVTLSCSPISGHRSVSWYQQTPGQGLQFLFEYFSETQRNKGNFPGRFSGRQFSNSRSEMNVSTLELGDSALYLCASSLEASGASDTQYFGPGTRLTVL.

The chain links TRBV28 to TRBJ2-7, with a tentative D call TRBD2 (6 bases). Germline loops: CDR1 MDHEN, CDR2 SYDVKM. There are 14 residues in the CDR3. Trimming removed 6 bases from V and 0 bases from J, with 12 bases in between. CDR3 amino acids: CASSMGGSSYEQYF. DNA of the CDR3: TGTGCCAGCAGCATGGGGGGTAGCTCCTACGAGCAGTACTTC.

Concerning this clone itself: Relative to the germline gene, one junction end is altered; a read error may explain this. The chain couples TRBV7-9 to TRBJ2-2; tentatively, D is TRBD1 (6 bases). Germline V CDR1 and CDR2: SEHNR, FQNEAQ (reference sequence). This CDR3 has 15 residues. CDR3 protein: CSSSSPGASTGELFF. As DNA, the CDR3 is TGTTCCAGCAGCTCCCCAGGGGCCTCCACCGGGGAGCTGTTTTTT.

The CDR3 DNA is TGCGCCAGCAGCCTTAGCGACACTAGCACAGATACGCAGTATTTT. Translating gives CASSLSDTSTDTQYF. This chain uses TRBV10-1 with TRBJ2-3; TRBD2 might be the D (5 bases). Germline V gene lookup returns CDR1 WNHNN and CDR2 SYGVQD (reference sequence). This CDR3 contains 15 residues. V lost 6 bases, J lost 0 bases, and 13 bases lay in between.

There are a few counts of this clone. The V call is TRBV7-8, the J call TRBJ1-1, with a weak D call TRBD1 (6 bases). Germline CDR1 reads SGHVS; CDR2 reads FQNEAQ. The CDR3 has 15 residues. The V gene lost 5 bases and the J gene lost 0 bases, with 13 bases spanning the gap. The chain's CDR3 is CASSGRTAMNTEAFF. The CDR3 coding sequence is TGTGCCAGCAGCGGTAGGACAGCTATGAACACTGAAGCTTTCTTT.

The chain carries TRBV6-5 and TRBJ1-5; weak D call: TRBD1 (5 bases). V was shortened by 5 bases and J by 2 bases, with 10 bases between the two germline ends. This CDR3 has 14 amino acids. Germline-derived CDR1 and CDR2 are MNHEY and SVGAGI. The CDR3, as DNA: TGTGCCAGCAGTCCCAGGGCCCGCAATCAGCCCCAGCATTTT. Translating it yields CASSPRARNQPQHF.

A single count supports this clone. The V gene is TRBV7-6, the J gene TRBJ1-4; 7 bases agree with TRBD1. J was trimmed by 8 bases and V by 1 base; bases with no gene match: 7. In germline, CDR1 is SGHVS, CDR2 FNYEAQ. The CDR3 length is 15 residues. CDR3 residues: CASSLGQGGREKLFF. The CDR3 coding sequence is TGTGCCAGCAGCTTAGGACAGGGAGGAAGGGAAAAACTGTTTTTT.

The chain couples TRBV4-3 to TRBJ1-5; D unresolved. The V end was cut by 1 base, the J end by 9 bases, with 13 bases between. Germline CDR1 LGHNA, CDR2 YSLEER. The CDR3 loop spans 14 amino acids. The CDR3 here is CASSQVSGATPQHF. DNA of the CDR3: TGCGCCAGCAGCCAAGTAAGCGGTGCTACGCCCCAGCATTTT.

This clone was seen a handful of times. V usage is TRBV5-1 and J usage is TRBJ1-1, with D hard to call. Germline V CDR1 and CDR2: SGHRS, YFSETQ. The V gene lost 0 bases and the J gene lost 1 base, with 4 bases spanning the gap. This CDR3 is built from 13 residues. Written as DNA, the CDR3 is TGCGCCAGCAGCTTGGCGGGGAACACTGAAGCTTTCTTT. The encoded protein is CASSLAGNTEAFF. The full variable domain, in which reference TRBV5-1 and TRBJ1-1 provide the parts outside the CDR3, is KAGVTQTPRYLIKTRGQQVTLSCSPISGHRSVSWYQQTPGQGLQFLFEYFSETQRNKGNFPGRFSGRQFSNSRSEMNVSTLELGDSALYLCASSLAGNTEAFFGQGTRLTVV.

The chain joins TRBV5-1 to TRBJ2-1; 9 bases agree with TRBD2. CDR1 is SGHRS, CDR2 YFSETQ, per germline. The CDR3 is made up of 15 amino acids. V lost 2 bases, J lost 8 bases, and 8 bases stayed unmatched. The DNA for the CDR3 is TGCGCCAGCAGCTTTGCGGGGGGGCCGGAGGATGAGCAGTTCTTC. It codes for CASSFAGGPEDEQFF.

The chain combines TRBV5-6 with TRBJ1-2; D possibly corresponds to TRBD1 (6 bases). The length of the CDR3 is 15 residues. From germline, CDR1 is SGHDT and CDR2 YYEEEE. With 0 bases removed from V and 2 bases from J, the gap between germline ends came to 11 bases. The CDR3 DNA reads as TGTGCCAGCAGCTTGGTGGGGGCGCGAAACTATGGCTACACCTTC. Its protein is CASSLVGARNYGYTF. Supplemented by reference TRBV5-6 and TRBJ1-2, the full variable domain reads DAGVTQSPTHLIKTRGQQVTLRCSPKSGHDTVSWYQQALGQGPQFIFQYYEEEERQRGNFPDRFSGHQFPNYSSELNVNALLLGDSALYLCASSLVGARNYGYTFGSGTRLTVV.

V is TRBV4-1 and J is TRBJ2-2, with D unclear. CDR1 MGHRA and CDR2 YSYEKL come from the germline V gene. The length of the CDR3 is 13 residues. V shed 3 bases and J shed 6 bases, with 8 bases lying between them. The CDR3: CASSQAEAGELFF. The CDR3 nucleotides are TGCGCCAGCAGCCAGGCAGAGGCCGGGGAGCTGTTTTTT.

This CDR3 is CASSPQGFHGYTF. The DNA for the CDR3 is TGTGCCAGCAGCCCCCAGGGGTTCCATGGCTACACCTTC. The genes are TRBV6-5 and TRBJ1-2, with D tentatively TRBD1 (6 bases). Germline V lookup: CDR1 MNHEY, CDR2 SVGAGI. Trimming took off 6 bases at V and 6 bases at J, with 14 bases between the two ends. The CDR3 runs to 13 residues.

V is TRBV5-1 and J is TRBJ2-5, with 9 bases lining up with TRBD2. In germline, CDR1 is SGHRS, CDR2 YFSETQ. The CDR3 runs 15 residues. V gave up 0 bases and J gave up 5 bases; unmatched junction bases: 5. This CDR3 is CASSLVSGSTETQYF. For the CDR3, the DNA is TGCGCCAGCAGCTTGGTTAGCGGGAGTACGGAGACCCAGTACTTC.

Only a few counts were recorded for this clone. CDR3 loop: CASSGGAGPSGNTIYF. The CDR3 DNA follows: TGTGCCAGCAGCGGGGGGGCAGGGCCCTCTGGAAACACCATATATTTT. V and J are TRBV11-2 and TRBJ1-3; D possibly corresponds to TRBD1 (6 bases). This CDR3 comprises 16 residues. The germline V and J ends were trimmed by 5 bases and 0 bases, with 14 bases remaining between them. Per the germline V gene, CDR1 is SGHAT and CDR2 is FQNNGV.

The J gene is TRBJ2-1, the V gene TRBV7-9; 15 bases fit TRBD2. Germline assignment: CDR1 SEHNR and CDR2 FQNEAQ (reference sequence). V was clipped by 5 bases and J by 0 bases; unmatched bases: 5. The CDR3 extends over 18 amino acids. The CDR3 loop is CASSAGLAGGLSYNEQFF. CDR3 nucleotide sequence: TGTGCCAGCAGCGCAGGACTAGCGGGGGGGCTCTCCTACAATGAGCAGTTCTTC. The full variable domain, its missing parts supplied by reference TRBV7-9 and TRBJ2-1, is DTGVSQNPRHKITKRGQNVTFRCDPISEHNRLYWYRQTLGQGPEFLTYFQNEAQLEKSRLLSDRFSAERPKGSFSTLEIQRTEQGDSAMYLCASSAGLAGGLSYNEQFFGPGTRLTVL.

This chain connects TRBV7-9 to TRBJ2-1, with 14 bases that match TRBD2. The CDR3 length is 15 residues. The ends lost 5 bases at V and 6 bases at J; junction bases unmatched: 3. The V gene's germline CDR1 is SEHNR and CDR2 FQNEAQ (reference sequence). The DNA of the CDR3 is TGTGCCAGCAGCCCTGGGACTAGCGGGAGCAATGAGCAGTTCTTC. It specifies CASSPGTSGSNEQFF.

V usage is TRBV4-3 and J usage is TRBJ1-2; D is uncertain. The germline V and J ends were trimmed by 0 bases and 4 bases, with 9 bases remaining between them. This CDR3 is 14 amino acids long. Germline lookup yields CDR1 LGHNA and CDR2 YSLEER. CDR3 amino acids: CASSQDRSVYGYTF. DNA of the CDR3: TGCGCCAGCAGCCAAGATCGGAGCGTCTATGGCTACACCTTC.

This clone has just one count. J is TRBJ1-1 and V is TRBV18, with D maybe TRBD1 (5 bases). With 3 bases removed from V and 8 bases from J, the gap between germline ends came to 10 bases. In germline, CDR1 is KGHSH, CDR2 LQKENI. The CDR3 sequence is 12 residues long. The CDR3 nucleotides are TGTGCCAGCTCACCCCCGGGGGACGAAGCTTTCTTT. Its protein is CASSPPGDEAFF.